The rows below give T cell receptor beta chains drawn from one sample of a study of blood T cells in healthy people across ages. TCRdb analysed the 5' RACE reads with MiXCR anew, one entry per CDR3 protein. The sample gives roughly 1,800,000 distinct CDR3 sequences, roughly 50% of which show up once; around 2.1% is in the top ten. What was sequenced was blood. The receptors were gathered from a woman aged 40 to 55 in good health. Each CDR3 is given with its conserved first and last residue. Each record gives: J gene, CDR3 length, V gene, CDR3 protein.

TRBJ1-2	14	TRBV5-1	CASSPDRGQSGYTF
TRBJ2-1	18	TRBV11-2	CASSLVISGGGVFGTQFF
TRBJ2-1	15	TRBV20-1	CSASTRGSGGDEQFF
TRBJ2-3	17	TRBV7-3	CASSLKGVSPSTDTQYF
TRBJ2-7	14	TRBV28	CASSTPGRRYEQYF
TRBJ2-2	16	TRBV11-2	CASSLVPTDTTGELFF
TRBJ2-7	14	TRBV10-2	CASSESMAGYEQYF
TRBJ1-2	14	TRBV5-1	CASSLEQGVSGYTF
.	15	TRBV20-1	CSARNPAGGEETQYF
TRBJ2-1	15	TRBV3-1	CASSQGSGAINEQFF
TRBJ2-3	14	TRBV6-1	CASRDRTSTDTQYF
TRBJ1-2	15	TRBV21-1	CASGTARQGGNGYTF
.	18	TRBV12-3/TRBV12-4	CASSYSDPGQGWAETQYF
TRBJ2-5	15	TRBV6-5	CASSPTLYKGETQYF
TRBJ2-5	18	TRBV7-8	CASSLLRLAGGTQETQYF
TRBJ1-1	15	TRBV7-3	CASSFAGGANTEAFF
TRBJ2-5	16	TRBV4-1	CASSQNEQGLQETQYF
TRBJ2-4	13	TRBV6-5	CASSQLGGNIQYF